This T cell receptor (beta chain) was captured by sequencing in a study of blood T cells in healthy people across ages. The authors ran a second PCR of roughly 7 to 11 cycles using a sample-barcoded 5' primer and a J-beta primer mix. Each cDNA molecule was tagged by a template-switch adaptor that had 12 random nucleotides. MiXCR was run by TCRdb on the 5' RACE reads, yielding one entry per CDR3 protein. The table has around 1.1 million distinct CDR3 sequences, 35% to 45% seen once. Per germline, CDR1 MNHEY and CDR2 SMNVEV (reference sequence). The CDR3 is made up of 16 amino acids. The V gene lost 4 bases and the J gene lost 6 bases, with 19 bases spanning the gap.

This TCR was recovered from a man between 18 and 29 years old in good health. Sequencing was done on a sample of blood. The chain has TRBV27 and TRBJ2-1; maybe TRBD2 (7 bases). CDR3 in amino acids: CASSSLQGGLTNEQFF. The CDR3, as DNA: TGTGCCAGCAGTTCCTTACAGGGAGGGCTAACCAATGAGCAGTTCTTC.